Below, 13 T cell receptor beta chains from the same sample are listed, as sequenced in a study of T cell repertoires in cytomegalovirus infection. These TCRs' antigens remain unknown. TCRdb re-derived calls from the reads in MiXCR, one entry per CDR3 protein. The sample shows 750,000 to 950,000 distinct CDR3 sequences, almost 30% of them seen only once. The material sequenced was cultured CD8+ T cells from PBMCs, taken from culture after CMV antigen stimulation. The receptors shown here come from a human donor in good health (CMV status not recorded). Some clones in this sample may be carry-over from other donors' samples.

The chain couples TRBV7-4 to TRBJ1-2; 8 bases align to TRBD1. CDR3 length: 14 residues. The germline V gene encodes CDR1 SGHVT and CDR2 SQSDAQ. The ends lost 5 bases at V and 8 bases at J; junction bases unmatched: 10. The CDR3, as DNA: TGTGCCAGCAGCCCGACAGGGGACGAGGAGGGCTACACCTTC. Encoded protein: CASSPTGDEEGYTF.

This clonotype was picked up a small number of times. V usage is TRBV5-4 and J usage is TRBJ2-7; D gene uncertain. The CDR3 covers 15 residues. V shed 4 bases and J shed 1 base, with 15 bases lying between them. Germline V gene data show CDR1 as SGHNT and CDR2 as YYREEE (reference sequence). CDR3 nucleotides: TGTGCCAGCAGCATCGAAGGTCGCAGTTCCTACGAGCAGTACGTC. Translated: CASSIEGRSSYEQYV.

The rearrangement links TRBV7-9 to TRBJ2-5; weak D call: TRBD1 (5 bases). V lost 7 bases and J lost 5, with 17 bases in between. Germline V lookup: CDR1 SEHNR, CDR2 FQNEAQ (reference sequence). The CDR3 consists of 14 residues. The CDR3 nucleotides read TGTGCCAGCACTATAAAGGACAATCGGGAGACCCAGTACTTC. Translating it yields CASTIKDNRETQYF.

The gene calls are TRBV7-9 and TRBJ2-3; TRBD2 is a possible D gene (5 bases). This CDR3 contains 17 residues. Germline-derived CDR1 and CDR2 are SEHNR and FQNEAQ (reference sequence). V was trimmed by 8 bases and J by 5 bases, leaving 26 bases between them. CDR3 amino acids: CASYSMGREPNGDTQYF. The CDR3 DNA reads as TGTGCCAGCTACAGTATGGGCCGGGAACCTAACGGAGATACGCAGTATTTT.

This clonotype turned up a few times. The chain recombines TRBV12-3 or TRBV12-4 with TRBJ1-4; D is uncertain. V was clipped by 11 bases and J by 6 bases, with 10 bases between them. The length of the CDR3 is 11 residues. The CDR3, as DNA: TGTGCCTCGGCTGGGGATGAAAAACTGTTTTTT. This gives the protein CASAGDEKLFF.

CDR3 residues: CAISESGTHYGKDEQYF. DNA for the CDR3: TGTGCCATCAGTGAGTCCGGGACTCACTACGGCAAGGACGAGCAGTACTTC. The chain combines TRBV10-3 with TRBJ2-7, with D tentatively TRBD2 (6 bases). CDR3 length: 17 amino acids. Germline loops: CDR1 ENHRY, CDR2 SYGVKD. The germline V and J ends were trimmed by 0 bases and 5 bases, with 20 bases remaining between them.

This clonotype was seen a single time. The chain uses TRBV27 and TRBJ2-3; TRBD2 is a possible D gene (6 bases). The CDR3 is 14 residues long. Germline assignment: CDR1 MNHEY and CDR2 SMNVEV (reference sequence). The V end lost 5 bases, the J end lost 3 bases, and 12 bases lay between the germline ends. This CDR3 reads CASSELAGTDTQYF. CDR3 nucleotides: TGTGCCAGCAGTGAACTAGCAGGGACAGATACGCAGTATTTT.

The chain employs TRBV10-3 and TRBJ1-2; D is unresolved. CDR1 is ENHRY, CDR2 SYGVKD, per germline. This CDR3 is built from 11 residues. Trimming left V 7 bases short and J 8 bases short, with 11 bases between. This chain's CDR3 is CAITEGRGYTF. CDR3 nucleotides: TGTGCCATCACCGAAGGTAGGGGCTACACCTTC.

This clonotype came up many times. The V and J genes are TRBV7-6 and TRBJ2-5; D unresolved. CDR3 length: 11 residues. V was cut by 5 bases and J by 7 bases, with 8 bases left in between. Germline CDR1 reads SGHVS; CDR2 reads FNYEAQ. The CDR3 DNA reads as TGTGCCAGCAGCGCTCCGGGGACCCAGTACTTC. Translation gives CASSAPGTQYF.

The CDR3 sequence is CASSRGGAGNEQFF. The CDR3 DNA reads as TGTGCCAGCAGCCGCGGGGGGGCCGGAAATGAGCAGTTCTTC. The chain uses TRBV7-8 and TRBJ2-1; TRBD2 matches at 9 bases. The length of the CDR3 is 14 residues. Looked up from germline, CDR1 is SGHVS and CDR2 is FQNEAQ. V shed 5 bases, J shed 7 bases, and the junction held 6 bases outside the gene matches.

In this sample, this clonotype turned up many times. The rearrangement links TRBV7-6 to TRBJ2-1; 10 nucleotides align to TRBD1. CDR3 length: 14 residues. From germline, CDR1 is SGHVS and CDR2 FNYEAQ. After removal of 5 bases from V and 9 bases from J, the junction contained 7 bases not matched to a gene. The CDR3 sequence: CASSPGTGVIEQFF. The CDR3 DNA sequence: TGTGCCAGCAGCCCCGGGACAGGGGTGATTGAGCAGTTCTTC.

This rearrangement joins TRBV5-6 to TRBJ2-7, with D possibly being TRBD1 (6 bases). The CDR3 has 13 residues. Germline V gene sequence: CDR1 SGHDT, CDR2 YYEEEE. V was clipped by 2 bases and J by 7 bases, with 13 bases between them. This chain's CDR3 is CASSLQGGGEQYF. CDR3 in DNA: TGTGCCAGCAGCTTACAGGGCGGTGGGGAGCAGTACTTC.

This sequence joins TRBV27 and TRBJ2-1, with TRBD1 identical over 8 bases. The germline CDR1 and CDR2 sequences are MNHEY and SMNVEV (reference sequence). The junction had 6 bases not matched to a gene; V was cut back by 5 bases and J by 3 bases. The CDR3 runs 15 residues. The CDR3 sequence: CASSPRGPDYNEQFF. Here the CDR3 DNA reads TGTGCCAGCAGTCCCAGGGGGCCCGACTACAATGAGCAGTTCTTC.